A selection of T cell receptor beta chains follows, all from one sample in a study of blood T cell repertoires in COVID-19. Using immunoSEQ multiplex PCR, the repertoire was profiled, and TCRdb retains in-frame clones only, with some absent. The repertoire holds over 30,000 clones, with approximately 91% as singletons. The sequencing sample was made of peripheral blood. Receptors were obtained from a woman of 80 years or more with active or convalescent COVID-19. CDR3s include the opening cysteine and the closing phenylalanine or tryptophan. D genes are given only for firm matches. Some rows mark clone size as missing; the rest say once, few, many or name a class of expanded clone.

j_gene: TRBJ2-7; v_gene: TRBV2; abundance: once; d_gene: NA; CDR3nt: TGTGCCAGCAGAGTTCACGGCTATGGAGGGTCATACGAGCAGTACTTC; CDR3aa: CASRVHGYGGSYEQYF
j_gene: TRBJ2-3; v_gene: TRBV6-1; abundance: NA; d_gene: NA; CDR3nt: TGTGCCAGCAGTGAAAACCCGGTTACAGGTACGCAGTATTTT; CDR3aa: CASSENPVTGTQYF
j_gene: TRBJ2-1; v_gene: TRBV7-8; abundance: once; d_gene: NA; CDR3nt: TGTGCCAGCGCCCGTGGCCTAGGGAGCTATGAGCAGTTCTTC; CDR3aa: CASARGLGSYEQFF
j_gene: TRBJ1-4; v_gene: TRBV11-2; abundance: NA; d_gene: TRBD1; CDR3nt: TGTGCCAGCAGCTTAGTACCCTCGGCAGGGGGAGGAAAACTGTTTTTT; CDR3aa: CASSLVPSAGGGKLFF
j_gene: TRBJ1-5; v_gene: TRBV28; abundance: NA; d_gene: NA; CDR3nt: TGTGCCAGTAGATTTCTGGCGGCAGGGGGCAATCAGCCCCAGCATTTT; CDR3aa: CASRFLAAGGNQPQHF
j_gene: TRBJ2-1; v_gene: TRBV19; abundance: once; d_gene: NA; CDR3nt: TGTGCCAGTAGTCCTTGGGAAGGGGCGTATGAGCAGTTCTTC; CDR3aa: CASSPWEGAYEQFF
j_gene: TRBJ2-2; v_gene: TRBV2; abundance: NA; d_gene: TRBD2; CDR3nt: TGTGCCAGCATGACAGCGGGGATCACCGGGGAGCTGTTTTTT; CDR3aa: CASMTAGITGELFF
j_gene: TRBJ1-2; v_gene: TRBV6-5; abundance: NA; d_gene: NA; CDR3nt: TGTGCCAGCAGGTACGACAGGCAAGGGAATGGCTACACCTTC; CDR3aa: CASRYDRQGNGYTF
j_gene: TRBJ2-7; v_gene: TRBV5-4; abundance: NA; d_gene: TRBD1; CDR3nt: TGTGCCAGCAGTTTAAAAACCAGGACAGGGGGCCACGAGCAGTACTTC; CDR3aa: CASSLKTRTGGHEQYF
j_gene: TRBJ2-2; v_gene: TRBV5-4; abundance: NA; d_gene: NA; CDR3nt: TGTGCCAGCAGCTCGGGGGGCATGAACACCGGGGAGCTGTTTTTT; CDR3aa: CASSSGGMNTGELFF
j_gene: TRBJ2-7; v_gene: TRBV3-1/TRBV3-2; abundance: NA; d_gene: TRBD2; CDR3nt: TGTGCCAGCAGCCAAGCTAGCGGGGCCTACGAGCAGTACTTC; CDR3aa: CASSQASGAYEQYF
j_gene: TRBJ2-5; v_gene: TRBV29-1; abundance: NA; d_gene: TRBD1; CDR3nt: TGCAGCGCGGGGACAGGGGCCAGGGAGACCCAGTACTTC; CDR3aa: CSAGTGARETQYF
j_gene: TRBJ2-3; v_gene: TRBV15; abundance: NA; d_gene: TRBD2; CDR3nt: TGTGCCACCAGCAGAGGGGAGGGCGTGAGGGCAGATACGCAGTATTTT; CDR3aa: CATSRGEGVRADTQYF